Detailed here is one TCR beta chain. This sample is part of a study of blood T cell repertoires in COVID-19. The V gene's germline CDR1 is SGHAT and CDR2 FQNNGV. V gave up 1 base and J gave up 3 bases; unmatched junction bases: 8. The CDR3 spans 17 residues. Data came from immunoSEQ multiplex PCR; TCRdb stores just in-frame clones and leaves some out. This repertoire shows 150,000 to 200,000 clones, approximately 86% found once; its top ten account for approximately 2.1%. The clonotype was recovered from a man aged 70 or older with active or convalescent COVID-19. Specimen: peripheral blood. V gene TRBV11-2 combines with J gene TRBJ2-7; TRBD2 matches 11 bases. As DNA, the CDR3 is TGTGCCAGCAGCTTAGGACAGACTAGCGGGATCCACTACGAGCAGTACTTC. Encoded protein: CASSLGQTSGIHYEQYF.